This T cell receptor beta chain was sequenced in a study of T cell responses to AZD1222 COVID-19 vaccine. Study conclusions and caveats: In a largely white British group with more females than males, clonal diversity was possibly underestimated.

On this clone: Its specificity is unknown.

This CDR3 region has 13 residues. Germline CDR1 MNHNY, CDR2 SVGAGI (reference sequence). V lost 2 bases and J lost 4, with 9 bases in between. The assay was immunoSEQ multiplex PCR, and TCRdb's table has in-frame clones only and misses some. The sample shows 150,000 to 200,000 clones, 80% to 95% of them seen only once. The chain is built from TRBV6-6 and TRBJ2-7; TRBD2 might be the D (6 bases). The TCR comes from an adult who received the AZD1222 COVID-19 vaccine. Sequencing was performed on peripheral blood, taken 28 days after the second AZD1222 dose. The CDR3 DNA is TGTGCCAGCAGTTACACCGGGGGTTACGAGCAGTACTTC. This sequence encodes CASSYTGGYEQYF.